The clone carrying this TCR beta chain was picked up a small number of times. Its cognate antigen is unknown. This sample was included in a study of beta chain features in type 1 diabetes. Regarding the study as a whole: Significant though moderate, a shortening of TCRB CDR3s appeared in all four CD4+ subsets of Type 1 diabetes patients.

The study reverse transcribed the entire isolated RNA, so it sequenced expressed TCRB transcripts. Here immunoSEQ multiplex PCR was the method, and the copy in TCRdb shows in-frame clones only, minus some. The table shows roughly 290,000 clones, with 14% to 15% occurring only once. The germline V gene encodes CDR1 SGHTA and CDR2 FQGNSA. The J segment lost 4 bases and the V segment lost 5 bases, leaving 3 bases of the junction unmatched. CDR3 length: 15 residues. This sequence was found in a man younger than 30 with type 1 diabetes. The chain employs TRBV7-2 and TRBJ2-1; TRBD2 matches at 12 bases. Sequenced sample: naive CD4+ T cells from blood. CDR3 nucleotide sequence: TGTGCCAGCAGCCGGACTAGCGGGGTTTACAATGAGCAGTTCTTC. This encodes CASSRTSGVYNEQFF.